A single sample gave rise to the 15 T cell receptor beta chains below, sequenced in a study of blood T cells in healthy people across ages. PCR was performed a second time for about 7 to 11 cycles using a sample-barcoded 5' primer and a J-beta primer mix. MiXCR, run by TCRdb on the 5' RACE reads, gives a single entry per CDR3 protein. The sample consists of more than 1 million distinct CDR3 sequences, under 55% of them appearing once. The material sequenced was blood. The receptors originated from a woman in her sixties or seventies in good health.

This chain joins TRBV12-3 or TRBV12-4 and TRBJ1-4; the D is unclear. The CDR3 has 14 amino acids. V lost 2 bases and J 4 bases, leaving 8 bases between the germline ends. The CDR3 bases are TGTGCCAGCAGTTTAAACGACCTTAATGAAAAACTGTTTTTT. It encodes CASSLNDLNEKLFF.

This chain links TRBV11-2 with TRBJ1-4, with D perhaps matching TRBD1 (5 bases). In germline, CDR1 is SGHAT, CDR2 FQNNGV. V was cut by 0 bases and J by 10 bases, with 12 bases left in between. The CDR3 totals 14 residues. The CDR3 is CASSLEGPGGKLFF. As DNA, the CDR3 is TGTGCCAGCAGCTTAGAGGGGCCGGGCGGAAAACTGTTTTTT.

The chain uses TRBV4-1 and TRBJ1-1, with D unclear. Trimming removed 1 base at V and 1 base at J, with 7 bases between. Looked up from germline, CDR1 is MGHRA and CDR2 is YSYEKL. The CDR3 totals 14 residues. The CDR3 is CASSQVSRNTEAFF. The CDR3 DNA follows: TGCGCCAGCAGCCAAGTTAGCAGGAACACTGAAGCTTTCTTT.

This clonotype was counted between two and nine times. The chain recombines TRBV7-9 with TRBJ2-5; the match to TRBD2 covers 8 bases. Trimming at V came to 5 bases and at J to 4 bases, leaving 6 bases not matched to a gene. The length of the CDR3 is 14 residues. The V gene's germline CDR1 is SEHNR and CDR2 FQNEAQ (reference sequence). The CDR3 DNA follows: TGTGCCAGCAGCGACCGGACTAGCAGAGAGACCCAGTACTTC. Its translation: CASSDRTSRETQYF.

On this clonotype: With a much larger clone just one base away, this may be a read error. This chain joins TRBV5-6 and TRBJ2-5; 8 bases agree with TRBD2. TRBJ2-7 explains the end of the DNA better; the J call may be wrong. CDR1 SGHDT and CDR2 YYEEEE come from the germline V gene. The CDR3 is 13 amino acids. The CDR3 nucleotides are TGTGCCAGCAGCGGCGGGAGGTTCTACGAGCAGTACTTC. This encodes CASSGGRFYEQYF.

This clonotype was detected once. J is TRBJ2-7 and V is TRBV27; TRBD2 aligns across 8 bases. This CDR3 spans 14 amino acids. Germline V gene data show CDR1 as MNHEY and CDR2 as SMNVEV (reference sequence). The J segment lost 2 bases and the V segment lost 5 bases, leaving 5 bases of the junction unmatched. The CDR3 loop is CASSPLADAYEQYF. Written as DNA, the CDR3 is TGTGCCAGCAGTCCACTAGCGGATGCCTACGAGCAGTACTTC.

This rearrangement joins TRBV6-2 or TRBV6-3 to TRBJ2-5; unclear D gene. Germline CDR1 MNHEY, CDR2 SVGEGT. The CDR3 is 12 amino acids. V was pared by 11 bases and J by 5 bases, with 15 bases between. CDR3 coding DNA: TGTGCCCCCGACGGCGTGGGGGAGACCCAGTACTTC. As protein: CAPDGVGETQYF.

The table lists this clonotype with a few counts. The chain links TRBV20-1 to TRBJ2-5; the match to TRBD2 covers 11 bases. Trimming at V came to 0 bases and at J to 5 bases, leaving 8 bases not matched to a gene. The germline V gene has CDR1 DFQATT and CDR2 SNEGSKA (reference sequence). The CDR3 has 16 amino acids. The CDR3, as DNA: TGCAGTGCTAGAGATTCTAGCGGGAGGAGGTTGGAGACCCAGTACTTC. Translated: CSARDSSGRRLETQYF.

This clonotype came up a few times. The V and J genes are TRBV10-3 and TRBJ2-1; 15 bases are a match to TRBD2. V lost 10 bases to trimming and J lost 7 bases; unmatched junction nucleotides: 8. CDR1 is ENHRY and CDR2 is SYGVKD in the germline V gene. This CDR3 is 15 amino acids long. The CDR3 DNA sequence: TGTGCCACCGGGACTAGCGGGAGGAGTTTGAATGAGCAGTTCTTC. Its protein is CATGTSGRSLNEQFF.

This clonotype was seen at least ten times. The chain carries TRBV6-6 and TRBJ2-7; TRBD2 agrees at 7 bases. Germline CDR1 is MNHNY and CDR2 is SVGAGI (reference sequence). This CDR3 is 14 amino acids long. The V segment lost 2 bases and the J segment 10 bases; nucleotides outside the gene matches: 11. The CDR3 reads CASSYDLAGEGQYF. DNA of the CDR3: TGTGCCAGCAGTTACGATCTAGCCGGGGAGGGCCAGTACTTC.

This clonotype was observed a few times. J is TRBJ2-3 and V is TRBV10-3, with TRBD2 identical over 11 bases. V gave up 4 bases and J gave up 2 bases; unmatched junction bases: 5. The CDR3 runs to 16 residues. Per germline, CDR1 ENHRY and CDR2 SYGVKD. In DNA, the CDR3 is TGTGCCATCAGTGCCGGGACTAGCGGCTCCACAGATACGCAGTATTTT. It specifies CAISAGTSGSTDTQYF.

V is TRBV27 and J is TRBJ1-5; D perhaps matches TRBD1 (6 bases). The CDR3 is 18 amino acids. Germline V gene sequence: CDR1 MNHEY, CDR2 SMNVEV (reference sequence). V lost 3 bases to trimming and J lost 0 bases, with 18 bases between them. This chain's CDR3 is CASSFGVDSQHSNQPQHF. The CDR3, as DNA: TGTGCCAGCAGTTTTGGGGTGGACAGCCAGCATAGCAATCAGCCCCAGCATTTT.

V usage is TRBV5-1 and J usage is TRBJ2-3; D ambiguous. Germline lookup yields CDR1 SGHRS and CDR2 YFSETQ. Trimming shortened V by 0 bases and J by 1 base, and 9 bases separated the two germline ends. The CDR3 runs 15 residues. Here the CDR3 reads CASSLAVPGTDTQYF. For the CDR3, the DNA is TGCGCCAGCAGCTTGGCTGTGCCGGGCACAGATACGCAGTATTTT.

The V and J genes are TRBV2 and TRBJ2-4, with a weak D call TRBD2 (6 bases). This CDR3 spans 13 amino acids. The germline CDR1 and CDR2 sequences are SNHLY and FYNNEI. Trimming shortened V by 1 base and J by 13 bases, and 14 bases separated the two germline ends. The CDR3 region has the DNA TGTGCCAGCAGTGAAGGCGGGATCGATGAGCAGTACTTC. Its protein product is CASSEGGIDEQYF.

This chain uses TRBV7-2 with TRBJ2-5, with unresolved D. Germline lookup yields CDR1 SGHTA and CDR2 FQGNSA. V dropped 5 bases and J dropped 13 bases, with 20 bases sitting between them. The CDR3 is 13 amino acids. The CDR3 DNA reads TGTGCCAGCAGCCCGACGATAGAGTCCCGGTGGTACTTC. Its translation: CASSPTIESRWYF.